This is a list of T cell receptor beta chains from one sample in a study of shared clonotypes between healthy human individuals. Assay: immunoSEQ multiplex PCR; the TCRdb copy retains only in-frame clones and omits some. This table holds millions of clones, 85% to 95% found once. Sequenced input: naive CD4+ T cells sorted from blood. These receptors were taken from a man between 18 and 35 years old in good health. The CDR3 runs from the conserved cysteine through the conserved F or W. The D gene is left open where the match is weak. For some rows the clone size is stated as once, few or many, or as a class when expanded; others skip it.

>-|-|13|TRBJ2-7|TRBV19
TGTGCCAGTAGCGCGGGAAATCCCTACGAGCAGTACTTC
CASSAGNPYEQYF
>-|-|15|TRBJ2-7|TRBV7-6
TGTGCCAGCAGCTTAGCGTCCGGTGTCACTTACGAGCAGTACTTC
CASSLASGVTYEQYF
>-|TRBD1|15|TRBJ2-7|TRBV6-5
TGTGCCAGCAGCCCCGACCGGGACAGTTCCTACGAGCAGTACTTC
CASSPDRDSSYEQYF
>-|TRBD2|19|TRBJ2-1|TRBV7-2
TGTGCCAGCAGCCCAGCCGGGACTAGCGGGTTACCCTCCTACAATGAGCAGTTCTTC
CASSPAGTSGLPSYNEQFF
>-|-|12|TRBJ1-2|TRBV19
TGTGCCAGTAGTATAACGGCCTATGGCTACACCTTC
CASSITAYGYTF
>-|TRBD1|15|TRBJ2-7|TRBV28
TGTGCCAGCAGTCGTACCGGGACAGCAGCCTACGAGCAGTACTTC
CASSRTGTAAYEQYF
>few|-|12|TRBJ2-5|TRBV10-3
TGTGCCATCAGTGATGGGGGAGAGACCCAGTACTTC
CAISDGGETQYF
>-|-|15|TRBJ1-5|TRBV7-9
TGTGCCAGCAGCTTAGGCGGGGACCCCAATCAGCCCCAGCATTTT
CASSLGGDPNQPQHF
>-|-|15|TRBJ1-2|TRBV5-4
TGTGCCAGCAGCTTGGTGCTGGGTTTAAACTATGGCTACACCTTC
CASSLVLGLNYGYTF
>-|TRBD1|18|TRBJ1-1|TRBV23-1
TGCGCCAGCAGTGTAGGGTTGGACAGGGAAAATACGAACACTGAAGCTTTCTTT
CASSVGLDRENTNTEAFF
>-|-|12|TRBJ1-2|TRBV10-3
TGTGCCATCAGTCAGGCAGACTATGGCTACACCTTC
CAISQADYGYTF
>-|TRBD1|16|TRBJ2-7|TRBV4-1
TGCGCCAGCAGCCAAGATAGGACAGGGTTCTCCTACGAGCAGTACTTC
CASSQDRTGFSYEQYF
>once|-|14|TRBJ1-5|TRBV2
TGTGCCAGCAGTACTCACAGTTCCAATCAGCCCCAGCATTTT
CASSTHSSNQPQHF
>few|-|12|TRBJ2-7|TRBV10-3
TGTGCCATCAGTGGGACTAACTACGAGCAGTACTTC
CAISGTNYEQYF
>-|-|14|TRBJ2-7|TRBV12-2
-
CASRVGQGANEQYF
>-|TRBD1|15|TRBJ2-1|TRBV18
TGTGCCAGCTCACCAGGGACAGGGGGCAAAGATGAGCAGTTCTTC
CASSPGTGGKDEQFF
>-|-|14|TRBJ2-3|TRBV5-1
TGCGCCAGCAGCCGAAGGGCCTCCACAGATACGCAGTATTTT
CASSRRASTDTQYF
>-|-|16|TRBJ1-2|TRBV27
TGTGCCAGCAGTTGGGGTGGGCTTCCAGAGATTTATGGCTACACCTTC
CASSWGGLPEIYGYTF
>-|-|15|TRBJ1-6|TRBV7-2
TGTGCCAGCAGCCTTCGACAGACTCAGAATTCACCCCTCCACTTT
CASSLRQTQNSPLHF
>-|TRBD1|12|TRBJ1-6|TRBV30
TGTGCCGGGACAGGGGGGAATTCACCCCTCCACTTT
CAGTGGNSPLHF
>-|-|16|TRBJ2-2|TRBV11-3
TGTGCCAGCAGCTTAGAATCGACAGATAACACCGGGGAGCTGTTTTTT
CASSLESTDNTGELFF
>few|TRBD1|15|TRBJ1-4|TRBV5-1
TGCACCAGCAGCGGCAGACAGGGGGCAGATGAAAAACTGTTTTTT
CTSSGRQGADEKLFF
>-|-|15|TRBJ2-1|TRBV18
TGTGCCAGCTCACCACCGGGATTACAGGGCGATGAGCAGTTCTTC
CASSPPGLQGDEQFF
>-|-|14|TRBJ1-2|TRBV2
TGTGCCAGCAGTGCTTGGGGAACAGCTTATGGCTACACCTTC
CASSAWGTAYGYTF
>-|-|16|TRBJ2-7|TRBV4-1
TGCGCCAGCAGCCAAGTTGCTCAAACAGTTTCCTACGAGCAGTACTTC
CASSQVAQTVSYEQYF
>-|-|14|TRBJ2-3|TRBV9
TGTGCCAGCAGCGTATGGGGTACCCCAGATACGCAGTATTTT
CASSVWGTPDTQYF
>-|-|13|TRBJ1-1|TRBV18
TGTGCCAGCTCTCCCCAGGGGAACACTGAAGCTTTCTTT
CASSPQGNTEAFF
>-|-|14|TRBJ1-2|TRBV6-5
TGTGCCAGCAGTTACTGGCAGGACGGGGGTGGCTACACCTTC
CASSYWQDGGGYTF
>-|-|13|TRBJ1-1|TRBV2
TGTGCCAGCACGGGCGACGGAAACACTGAAGCTTTCTTT
CASTGDGNTEAFF
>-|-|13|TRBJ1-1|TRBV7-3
TGTGCCAGCAGCTTCCGTCAGAACACTGAAGCTTTCTTT
CASSFRQNTEAFF
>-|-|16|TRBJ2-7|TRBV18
TGTGCCAGCTCACCACCGGGCCCGCGAGGCTCCTACGAGCAGTACTTC
CASSPPGPRGSYEQYF
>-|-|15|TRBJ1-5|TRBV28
TGTGCCAGCAGCCGCCCGGGGGGGAACAATCAGCCCCAGCATTTT
CASSRPGGNNQPQHF
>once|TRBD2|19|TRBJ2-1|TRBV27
TGTGCCAGCAGTTTAATCCCCCTCGGAGCGGGAGTGATAGCCGGTGAGCAGTTCTTC
CASSLIPLGAGVIAGEQFF
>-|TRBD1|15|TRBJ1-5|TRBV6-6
TGTGCCAGCAGTGGACCGGACAGGACAAATCAGCCCCAGCATTTT
CASSGPDRTNQPQHF
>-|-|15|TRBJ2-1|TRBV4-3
TGCGCCAGCAGCCAAGCCGGGCTTGCGGGCCCGGAGCAGTTCTTC
CASSQAGLAGPEQFF
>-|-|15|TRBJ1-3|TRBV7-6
TGTGCCAGCAGCTTAGGTGGTGGGGATGGAAACACCATATATTTT
CASSLGGGDGNTIYF
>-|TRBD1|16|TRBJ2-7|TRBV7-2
TGTGCCAGCAGCTATCCCCCGGGACAGGGGCCCTACGAGCAGTACTTC
CASSYPPGQGPYEQYF
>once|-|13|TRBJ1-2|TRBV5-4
TGTGCCAGCAGCCCTGACGGAAACTATGGCTACACCTTC
CASSPDGNYGYTF
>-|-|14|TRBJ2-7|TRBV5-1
TGCGCCAGCAGCTTGGCGGTAGGGTCCTACGAGCAGTACTTC
CASSLAVGSYEQYF
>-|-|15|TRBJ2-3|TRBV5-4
TGTGCCAGCAGCTTACGGTCGGGAGTGAGCGATACGCAGTATTTT
CASSLRSGVSDTQYF
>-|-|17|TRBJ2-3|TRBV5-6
TGTGCCAGCAGCCCCGATGCTGGGGGCCCTAGCACAGATACGCAGTATTTT
CASSPDAGGPSTDTQYF
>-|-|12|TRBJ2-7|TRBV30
TGTGCCTGGAGTGTAACTTTAGGCGGGACGTACTTC
CAWSVTLGGTYF
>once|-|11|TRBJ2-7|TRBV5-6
TGTGCCAGCAGCATCCACTACGAGCAGTACTTC
CASSIHYEQYF
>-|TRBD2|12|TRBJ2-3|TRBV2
TGTGCCAGCAAACCAGCGGGGGGGCCGCAGTATTTT
CASKPAGGPQYF
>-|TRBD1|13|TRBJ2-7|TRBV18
TGTGCCAGCGGAAGACAGGGGGCCTACGAGCAGTACTTC
CASGRQGAYEQYF
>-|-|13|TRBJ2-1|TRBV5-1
TGCGCCAGCAGCGCAACTAGGTTCAATGAGCAGTTCTTC
CASSATRFNEQFF
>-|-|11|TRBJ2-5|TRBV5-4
TGTGCCAGCAGCCAGGGGGAGACCCAGTACTTC
CASSQGETQYF
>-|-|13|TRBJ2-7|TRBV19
TGTGCCAGTAGTCCGGGGTACTCCTACGAGCAGTACTTC
CASSPGYSYEQYF